The next 14 T cell receptor beta chains were all read from a single sample in a study of read filtering for tumor transcriptome and immune sequencing. This library used about 360 ng RNA and molecular barcoded adaptors spanning alpha/delta and beta/gamma chains. Each CDR3 protein is one row after TCRdb ran MiXCR on the reads. Seen here are tens of thousands of distinct CDR3 sequences, roughly a fifth observed once, and the top ten hold about a tenth. Sequenced material: a population of CD138-negative cells sorted from bone marrow. Receptor source: a donor aged 40 or over with multiple myeloma.

About this clonotype itself: This CDR3 fails to terminate in the conserved phenylalanine or tryptophan, so it likely reflects a read error. No DNA is shown, since the ends of the CDR3 on it are uncertain; the CDR3 is the one TCRdb lists. The CDR3 protein is CASSGGRANTEAFI. The chain uses TRBV9 and TRBJ1-1. Per germline, CDR1 SGDLS and CDR2 YYNGEE. The CDR3 is 14 amino acids long, termini counted.

In DNA form, the CDR3 reads TGTGCCAGCACCGGACAGGGGGTCAATGAGCAGTTCTTC. It is translated as CASTGQGVNEQFF. The chain has TRBV6-5 and TRBJ2-1; 10 bases map to TRBD1. Germline CDR1 is MNHEY and CDR2 is SVGAGI. The CDR3 is 13 amino acids. V dropped 7 bases and J dropped 6; count of bases not matched to a gene: 3.

This clonotype appeared many times. The genes are TRBV28 and TRBJ2-1, with TRBD1 matching over 8 bases. V was clipped by 5 bases and J by 3 bases; unmatched bases: 9. Germline loops: CDR1 MDHEN, CDR2 SYDVKM. CDR3 length: 16 amino acids. The CDR3 DNA reads as TGTGCCAGCAGTATAGGACAGGGTAAGCTCTACAATGAGCAGTTCTTC. It is translated as CASSIGQGKLYNEQFF.

As regards this clonotype: A much more abundant neighbour one base away suggests this may be a read error. The chain employs TRBV6-6 and TRBJ2-5, with 14 bases that match TRBD2. Germline loops: CDR1 MNHNY, CDR2 SVGAGI (reference sequence). The CDR3 has 17 residues. With V trimmed by 0 bases and J by 4 bases, 4 bases remained unmatched. DNA of the CDR3: TGTGCCAGCAGTTACTCGACGGGACTAGCGGGAGTAGAGACCCAGTACTTC. This codes for CASSYSTGLAGVETQYF.

Details on this clonotype: A read error is the likely source, as a far larger clone sits one nucleotide away. The V gene is TRBV7-8, the J gene TRBJ2-7, with TRBD2 as a possible D gene (6 bases). The CDR3 is made up of 15 amino acids. Germline CDR1 and CDR2: SGHVS and FQNEAQ. The ends were cut back, 3 bases at V and 2 bases at J, with 14 bases in the middle. The CDR3 bases are TGTGCCAGCAGCTTTGGGGCAGGAGGGCCCTACGAGCAGTACTTC. This encodes CASSFGAGGPYEQYF.

This clonotype was picked up many times. The V gene is TRBV4-1, the J gene TRBJ2-7; maybe TRBD1 (5 bases). CDR3 length: 15 residues. With 4 bases removed from V and 3 bases from J, the gap between germline ends came to 16 bases. The V gene's germline CDR1 is MGHRA and CDR2 YSYEKL. The CDR3 DNA reads as TGCGCCAGCAGCCGGGAACAGGCCCGAGGCTACGAGCAGTACTTC. Amino acid sequence: CASSREQARGYEQYF.

This clonotype was counted ten times or more. The chain combines TRBV30 with TRBJ2-7; no reliable D call. CDR1 GTSNPN and CDR2 SVGIG come from the germline V gene (reference sequence). Between the trimmed V and J ends, which lost 3 bases and 0 bases, there was a span of 15 bases. The CDR3 totals 15 residues. CDR3 sequence: CAWSSSRRSSYEQYF. The CDR3 region has the DNA TGTGCCTGGAGCTCTAGTCGAAGGAGCTCCTACGAGCAGTACTTC.

Ten or more counts support this clonotype. The chain is built from TRBV6-2 or TRBV6-3 and TRBJ1-5; 9 nucleotides agree with TRBD1. J gave up 3 bases and V 4 bases, and 4 bases lay outside the gene matches. Germline CDR1 reads MNHEY; CDR2 reads SVGEGT. CDR3 size: 15 residues. The CDR3 protein is CASSWTGAANQPQHF. The CDR3 DNA reads TGTGCCAGCAGTTGGACAGGGGCCGCCAATCAGCCCCAGCATTTT.

This rearrangement joins TRBV5-6 to TRBJ1-2; D is perhaps TRBD1 (6 bases). This CDR3 region has 13 residues. Germline V gene lookup returns CDR1 SGHDT and CDR2 YYEEEE. Deletions cut 6 bases from V and 7 bases from J, with 16 bases between. In DNA, the CDR3 is TGTGCCAGCATCATATACGGGGGCTCTGGCTACACCTTC. Protein: CASIIYGGSGYTF.

This clonotype was recorded a few times. This clone may be a read error of a much larger clone one base away. V and J are TRBV20-1 and TRBJ2-1, with 13 bases identical to TRBD2. CDR1 is DFQATT and CDR2 is SNEGSKA in the germline V gene (reference sequence). This CDR3 has 15 residues. This CDR3 is CSARTSGRAYSEQFF. The CDR3 DNA is TGCAGTGCTCGTACTAGCGGGAGGGCCTACAGTGAGCAGTTCTTC.

This clonotype showed up many times. This chain uses TRBV7-2 with TRBJ2-1, with 10 bases fitting TRBD2. This CDR3 region has 15 residues. With V trimmed by 4 bases and J by 9 bases, 9 bases remained unmatched. Germline loops: CDR1 SGHTA, CDR2 FQGNSA. In DNA, the CDR3 is TGTGCCAGCAGCTGGTCAGCGGGGGGGCTGAGTGAGCAGTTCTTC. Its protein is CASSWSAGGLSEQFF.

This clonotype came up many times. The rearrangement uses TRBV6-1 and TRBJ2-5; 9 bases are shared with TRBD2. The CDR3 is 16 amino acids. After removal of 0 bases from V and 1 base from J, the junction contained 3 bases not matched to a gene. Germline V gives CDR1 MNHNS, CDR2 SASEGT. CDR3 nucleotides: TGTGCCAGCAGTGAAGCGCGACTAGCGGCCCAAGAGACCCAGTACTTC. This translates into CASSEARLAAQETQYF.

A remark on this clonotype: The junction does not match germline at one end; this may be a read error. The rearrangement joins TRBV5-4 to TRBJ2-5; TRBD2 agrees at 7 bases. CDR3 length: 14 residues. Germline CDR1 is SGHNT and CDR2 is YYREEE (reference sequence). CDR3 nucleotides: TGTGCCGGCAGCTCTAACGGGAGGAGAGAGACCCAGTACTTC. This gives the protein CAGSSNGRRETQYF.

Notes on this clonotype: This may stem from a read error, because a much larger clone lies one nucleotide away. V gene TRBV12-3 or TRBV12-4 combines with J gene TRBJ1-2, with unresolved D. The length of the CDR3 is 13 residues. V gave up 6 bases and J gave up 8 bases, with 16 bases separating them. CDR3 bases: TGTGCCAGCAGCCTCAAGAGACCCGGGGGCTACACCTTC. It codes for CASSLKRPGGYTF.